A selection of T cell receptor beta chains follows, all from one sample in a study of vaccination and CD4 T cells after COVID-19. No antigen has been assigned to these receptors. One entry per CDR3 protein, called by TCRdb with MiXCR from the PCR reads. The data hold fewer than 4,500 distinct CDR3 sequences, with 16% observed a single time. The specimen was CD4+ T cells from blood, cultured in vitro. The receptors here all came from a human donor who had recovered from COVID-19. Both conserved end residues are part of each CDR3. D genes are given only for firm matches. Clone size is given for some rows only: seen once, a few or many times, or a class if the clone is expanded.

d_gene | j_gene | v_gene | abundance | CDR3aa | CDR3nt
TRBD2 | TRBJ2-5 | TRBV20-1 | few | CSARTSGASETQYF | TGCAGTGCTAGGACTAGCGGGGCCTCTGAGACCCAGTACTTC
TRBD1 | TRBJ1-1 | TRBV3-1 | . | CASSQDRGRTEAFF | TGTGCCAGCAGCCAAGACAGGGGGAGAACTGAAGCTTTCTTT
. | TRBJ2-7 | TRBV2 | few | CASSVGTTYEQYF | TGTGCCAGCAGTGTGGGCACAACCTACGAGCAGTACTTC
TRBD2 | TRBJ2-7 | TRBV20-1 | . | CSAPRTRSGEQYF | TGCAGTGCTCCCCGGACTAGAAGTGGCGAGCAGTACTTC
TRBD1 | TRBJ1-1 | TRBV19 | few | CASSQRTGVYTEAFF | TGTGCCAGTAGTCAACGGACAGGGGTCTACACTGAAGCTTTCTTT
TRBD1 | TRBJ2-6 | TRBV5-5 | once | CASSLAPTGAGGANVLTF | TGTGCCAGCAGCTTGGCGCCGACAGGGGCGGGGGGGGCCAACGTCCTGACTTTC
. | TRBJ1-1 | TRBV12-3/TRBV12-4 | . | CATWGRDTEAFF | TGTGCCACCTGGGGCAGAGACACTGAAGCTTTCTTT
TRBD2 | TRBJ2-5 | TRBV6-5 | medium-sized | CASSYSSPSGWETQYF | TGTGCCAGCAGTTACTCGAGTCCTAGCGGGTGGGAGACCCAGTACTTC
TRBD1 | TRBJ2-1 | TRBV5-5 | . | CASSWDSQLEQFF | TGTGCCAGCAGTTGGGACAGCCAGTTAGAGCAGTTCTTC
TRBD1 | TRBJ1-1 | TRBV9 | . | CASSAGQGGTEAFF | TGTGCCAGCAGCGCTGGACAGGGTGGGACTGAAGCTTTCTTT
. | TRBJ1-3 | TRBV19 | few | CASRQSSGNTIYF | TGTGCCAGTAGACAGTCCTCTGGAAACACCATATATTTT
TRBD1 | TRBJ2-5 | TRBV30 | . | CAWSVRAGGETQYF | TGTGCCTGGAGTGTAAGGGCAGGGGGAGAGACCCAGTACTTC
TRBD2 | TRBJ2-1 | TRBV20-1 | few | CSATKTSGNEQFF | TGCAGTGCTACAAAGACTAGCGGGAATGAGCAGTTCTTC
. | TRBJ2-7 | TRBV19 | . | CASSPRSGSYEQYF | TGTGCCAGTAGCCCCCGGAGCGGATCCTACGAGCAGTACTTC
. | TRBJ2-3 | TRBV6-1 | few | CAVRGAQGTDTQYF | TGTGCCGTGAGGGGGGCGCAAGGCACAGATACGCAGTATTTT
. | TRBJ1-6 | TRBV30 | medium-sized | CAWRGENNSPLHF | TGTGCCTGGAGAGGGGAAAATAATTCACCCCTCCACTTT
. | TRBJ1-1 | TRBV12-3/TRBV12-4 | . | CASSLAGDKGEAFF | TGTGCCAGCAGTTTAGCTGGGGACAAGGGGGAAGCTTTCTTT
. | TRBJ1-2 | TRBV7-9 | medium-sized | CASSLEGDNYGYTF | TGTGCCAGCAGCTTAGAGGGGGACAACTATGGCTACACCTTC
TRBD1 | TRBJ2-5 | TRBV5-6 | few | CASSAGTGIPQETQYF | TGTGCCAGCAGCGCTGGGACAGGCATCCCACAAGAGACCCAGTACTTC
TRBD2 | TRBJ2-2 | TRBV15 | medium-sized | CATSRDAGDTGELFF | TGTGCCACCAGCAGAGATGCGGGGGACACCGGGGAGCTGTTTTTT
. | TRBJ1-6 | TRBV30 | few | CAWSSQGYISASPLHF | TGTGCCTGGAGTTCCCAGGGTTATATCTCGGCTTCACCCCTCCACTTT
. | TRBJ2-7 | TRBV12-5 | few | CASGPPGGGEQYF | TGTGCTAGTGGTCCCCCAGGGGGGGGAGAGCAGTACTTC
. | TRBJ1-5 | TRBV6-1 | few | CASSEGGGNQPQHF | TGTGCCAGCAGTGAAGGGGGGGGGAATCAGCCCCAGCATTTT
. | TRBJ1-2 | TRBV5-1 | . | CASSLGHDSGYTF | TGCGCCAGCAGCTTGGGACATGATTCGGGCTACACCTTC
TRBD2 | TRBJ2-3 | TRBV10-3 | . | CATRLAGGITDTQYF | TGTGCCACCAGACTAGCGGGGGGCATTACAGATACGCAGTATTTT
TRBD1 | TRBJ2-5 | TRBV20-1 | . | CSVSAPGQGQETQYF | TGCAGTGTAAGCGCGCCGGGACAGGGGCAAGAGACCCAGTACTTC
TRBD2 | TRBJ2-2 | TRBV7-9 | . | CASSATSGGAGTGELFF | TGTGCCAGCAGCGCGACTAGCGGGGGGGCAGGCACCGGGGAGCTGTTTTTT
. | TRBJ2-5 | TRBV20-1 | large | CSARDFRGGAGETQYF | TGCAGTGCTAGAGATTTTAGGGGGGGCGCGGGAGAGACCCAGTACTTC
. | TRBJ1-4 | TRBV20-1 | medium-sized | CSAGQEKLFF | TGCAGTGCTGGACAGGAAAAACTGTTTTTT